These 2 T cell receptor beta chains originate from one sample sequenced in a study of cytomegalovirus exposure and HLA in healthy donors. It was with 60 Vbeta and 13 Jbeta primers that the PCR ran. Profiled with immunoSEQ multiplex PCR; TCRdb holds only in-frame clones, not every one. The sample has 100,000 to 150,000 clones, around three quarters seen once. The sequenced sample consisted of PBMCs. The receptor source for this set is a woman aged 45-65 years in good health and CMV-seronegative.

This chain uses TRBV30 with TRBJ2-1, with a tentative D call TRBD2 (5 bases). The CDR3 is made up of 13 amino acids. Trimming shortened V by 4 bases and J by 9 bases, and 16 bases separated the two germline ends. Germline CDR1 reads GTSNPN; CDR2 reads SVGIG (reference sequence). In DNA form, the CDR3 reads TGTGCCTGGACGGGGTACGACCGGGGTGAGCAGTTCTTC. Its translation: CAWTGYDRGEQFF.

This clone occurred once. The V call is TRBV4-1, the J call TRBJ1-4; no reliable D call. Germline CDR1 and CDR2: MGHRA and YSYEKL. This CDR3 has 15 residues. V lost 0 bases to trimming and J lost 5 bases, with 10 bases between them. In DNA, the CDR3 is TGCGCCAGCAGCCAAGAGACATTTACGAATGAAAAACTGTTTTTT. This codes for CASSQETFTNEKLFF.